Presented here are 4 T cell receptor beta chains from one specimen sequenced in a study of cytomegalovirus exposure and HLA in healthy donors. Assay: immunoSEQ multiplex PCR; the TCRdb copy retains only in-frame clones and omits some. The table shows some 120,000 clones, with around nine tenths occurring only once. The source material was PBMCs. All receptors derive from a man aged 25-45 years in good health and CMV-seronegative.

The chain has TRBV7-3 and TRBJ2-3; the match to TRBD2 covers 10 bases. Germline-derived CDR1 and CDR2 are SGHTA and FQGTGA. V lost 2 bases to trimming and J lost 2 bases; unmatched junction nucleotides: 1. The length of the CDR3 is 15 residues. The CDR3 protein is CASSLGTSATDTQYF. The CDR3 region has the DNA TGTGCCAGCAGCTTAGGGACTAGCGCCACAGATACGCAGTATTTT.

CDR3 DNA: TGCAGCGTTGAACTAGGCGAGCAGTACTTC. Its translation is CSVELGEQYF. The genes are TRBV29-1 and TRBJ2-7; the D is unclear. The CDR3 totals 10 residues. The V end lost 2 bases, the J end lost 6 bases, and 5 bases lay between the germline ends. Germline CDR1 and CDR2: SQVTM and ANQGSEA.

V and J are TRBV5-5 and TRBJ2-2; D is ambiguous. The CDR3 has 12 amino acids. V dropped 5 bases and J dropped 2 bases, with 4 bases sitting between them. Germline V gene sequence: CDR1 SGHKS, CDR2 YYEKEE (reference sequence). The CDR3 sequence is CASSPNTGELFF. The CDR3 DNA reads as TGTGCCAGCAGTCCTAACACCGGGGAGCTGTTTTTT.

The V gene is TRBV14, the J gene TRBJ2-5, with D possibly matching TRBD2 (6 bases). Germline values: CDR1 SGHDN, CDR2 FVKESK. V was trimmed by 4 bases and J by 0 bases, leaving 12 bases between them. This CDR3 is 15 amino acids long. The CDR3 spells CASSPRTTHQETQYF. CDR3 coding DNA: TGTGCCAGCAGCCCGAGGACTACCCACCAAGAGACCCAGTACTTC. Supplemented by reference TRBV14 and TRBJ2-5, the full variable domain reads EAGVTQFPSHSVIEKGQTVTLRCDPISGHDNLYWYRRVMGKEIKFLLHFVKESKQDESGMPNNRFLAERTGGTYSTLKVQPAELEDSGVYFCASSPRTTHQETQYFGPGTRLLVL.